This T cell receptor (beta chain) was retrieved from a study of CD8 T cells in ankylosing spondylitis. As regards this clonotype: Antigen unknown.

TCR beta libraries were made by quantitative 5'-RACE with molecular barcodes. TCRdb ran MiXCR on the 5' RACE reads and lists one entry per CDR3 protein. The repertoire holds more than 600,000 distinct CDR3 sequences, with around 19% as singletons. V was clipped by 7 bases and J by 8 bases, with 18 bases between them. The CDR3 runs to 15 residues. Germline V gives CDR1 MGHRA, CDR2 YSYEKL. Study-wide results and limits: Earlier authors reported some of these motif variants in reactive arthritis synovial fluid and blood. Fewer than ten highly homologous variants made up a TCR beta motif that seemed to typify ankylosing spondylitis blood.

The rearrangement links TRBV4-1 to TRBJ1-6, with D tentatively TRBD1 (6 bases). The sequence was collected from a male donor with ankylosing spondylitis. Input material: blood, either unsorted or a sorted T cell fraction (not recorded which). CDR3 DNA: TGCGCCAGCACCCTCCACCCGGGGGCCGATTCACCCCTCCACTTT. Translating gives CASTLHPGADSPLHF.